The rows below give T cell receptor beta chains drawn from one sample of a study of early T cells in non-severe SARS-CoV-2 infection. MiXCR, run by TCRdb on the 5' RACE reads, gives a single entry per CDR3 protein. This sample has approximately 40,000 distinct CDR3 sequences; roughly 11% occur once, and the top ten carry 9.5% to 10%. The sequenced sample consisted of whole blood. Receptors originate from an adult who was a healthcare worker with PCR-confirmed SARS-CoV-2 infection or an uninfected control (not recorded which). Each CDR3 is given with its conserved first and last residue. Fields, in order: clone size, J gene, V gene, CDR3 protein. Clone size is shown for a subset of rows, as once, few, many or a class of expanded clone.

>many|TRBJ2-5|TRBV24-1
CATSEPRASGQETQYF
>-|TRBJ2-5|TRBV29-1
CSVVSVQETQYF
>many|TRBJ2-3|TRBV7-2
CASSPNIGLKQYF
>-|TRBJ2-7|TRBV12-3/TRBV12-4
CASSEGGAYEQYF
>many|TRBJ2-7|TRBV11-2
CASSLDLGPRGSYEQYF
>-|TRBJ1-1|TRBV14
CASSPLTPGTENEAFF
>few|TRBJ1-1|TRBV7-6
CASSPTRTPSSNTEAFF
>many|TRBJ2-1|TRBV11-2
CASSLIDRAMFF
>few|TRBJ2-1|TRBV12-3/TRBV12-4
CASRYLSYNEQFF
>-|TRBJ1-1|TRBV6-5
CASSQDRGLLEAFF
>many|TRBJ2-7|TRBV20-1
CSANRDAYEQYF
>many|TRBJ2-7|TRBV25-1
CASSLSNSYEQYF
>few|TRBJ2-3|TRBV7-2
CASSLASGGTDTQYF
>few|TRBJ1-2|TRBV24-1
CATSDYGTAYGYTF
>many|TRBJ2-1|TRBV7-7
CASSTGQSQYNEQFF
>-|TRBJ2-7|TRBV20-1
CSARAGGRLYEQYF
>many|TRBJ1-5|TRBV13
CASSRVGRQGGNQPQHF
>-|TRBJ2-5|TRBV9
CASSVENSEVTQYF
>few|TRBJ2-3|TRBV7-2
CASSRTSGGLRTDTQYF
>many|TRBJ2-3|TRBV6-2/TRBV6-3
CASSPDGTSTDTQYF
>many|TRBJ1-2|TRBV6-5
CASSADLVVKGGYTF
>-|TRBJ1-5|TRBV12-3/TRBV12-4
CASSLWGADQPQHF
>medium-sized|TRBJ2-1|TRBV24-1
CATSESGTGKSDEQFF
>few|TRBJ2-1|TRBV11-2
CASSFYDAWDRPYNEQFF
>few|TRBJ1-2|TRBV4-3
CASSQGGSGYTF
>many|TRBJ2-3|TRBV6-1
CASTMPGGGTYF
>many|TRBJ2-7|TRBV20-1
CSARDPGQVSGEQYF
>many|TRBJ1-6|TRBV20-1
CSASLDSTNSPLHF
>many|TRBJ1-2|TRBV18
CASSPPSTGNYGYTF
>-|TRBJ1-1|TRBV5-5
CASSLSATNTEAFF
>-|TRBJ2-5|TRBV9
CASSPTAGYETQYF
>-|TRBJ2-3|TRBV7-9
CASSSPGGRPNTDTQYF
>many|TRBJ1-4|TRBV6-5
CASSLNEKLFF